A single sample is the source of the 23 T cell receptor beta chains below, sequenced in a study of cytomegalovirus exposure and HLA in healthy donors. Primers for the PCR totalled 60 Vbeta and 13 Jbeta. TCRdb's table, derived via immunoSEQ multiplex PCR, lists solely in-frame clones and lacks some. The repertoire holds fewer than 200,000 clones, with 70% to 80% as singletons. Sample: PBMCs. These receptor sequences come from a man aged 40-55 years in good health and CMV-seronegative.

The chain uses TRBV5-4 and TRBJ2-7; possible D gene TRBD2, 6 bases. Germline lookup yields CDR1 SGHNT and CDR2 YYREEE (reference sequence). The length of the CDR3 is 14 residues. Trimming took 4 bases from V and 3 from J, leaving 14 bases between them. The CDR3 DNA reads TGTGCCAGCAGCGTGACTAGAGGTGGCTACGAGCAGTACTTC. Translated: CASSVTRGGYEQYF.

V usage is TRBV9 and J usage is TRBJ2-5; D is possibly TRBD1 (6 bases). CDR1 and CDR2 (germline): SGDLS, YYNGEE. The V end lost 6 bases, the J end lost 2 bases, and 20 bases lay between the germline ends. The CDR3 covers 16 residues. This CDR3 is CASKKPKGGEQETQYF. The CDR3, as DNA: TGTGCCAGCAAAAAGCCCAAAGGGGGAGAACAAGAGACCCAGTACTTC.

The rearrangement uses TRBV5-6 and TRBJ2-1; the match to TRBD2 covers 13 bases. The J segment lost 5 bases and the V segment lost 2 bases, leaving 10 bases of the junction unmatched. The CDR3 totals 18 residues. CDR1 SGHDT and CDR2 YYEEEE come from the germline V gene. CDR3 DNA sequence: TGTGCCAGCAGCTTCAGACTAGCGGGAGGCTACCCCCACAATGAGCAGTTCTTC. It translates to CASSFRLAGGYPHNEQFF.

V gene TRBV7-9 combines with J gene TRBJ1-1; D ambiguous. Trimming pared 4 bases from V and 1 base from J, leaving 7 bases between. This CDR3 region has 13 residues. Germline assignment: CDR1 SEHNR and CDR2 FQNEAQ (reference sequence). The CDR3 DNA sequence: TGTGCCAGCAGCTCCACAAAGAACACTGAAGCTTTCTTT. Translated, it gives CASSSTKNTEAFF.

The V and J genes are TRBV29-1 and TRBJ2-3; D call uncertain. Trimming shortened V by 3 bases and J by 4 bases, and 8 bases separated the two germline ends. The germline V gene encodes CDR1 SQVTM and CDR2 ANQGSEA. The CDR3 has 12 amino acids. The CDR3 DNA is TGCAGCGTTGATCAAACAGCAGATACGCAGTATTTT. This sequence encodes CSVDQTADTQYF.

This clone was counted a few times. The CDR3 region has the DNA TGTGCCAGCAGTGCGAGCTCCTATAATTCACCCCTCCACTTT. This translates into CASSASSYNSPLHF. V gene TRBV27 combines with J gene TRBJ1-6; D gene uncertain. The CDR3 is 14 amino acids. V was cut by 5 bases and J by 0 bases, with 5 bases left in between. CDR1 and CDR2 (germline): MNHEY, SMNVEV (reference sequence).

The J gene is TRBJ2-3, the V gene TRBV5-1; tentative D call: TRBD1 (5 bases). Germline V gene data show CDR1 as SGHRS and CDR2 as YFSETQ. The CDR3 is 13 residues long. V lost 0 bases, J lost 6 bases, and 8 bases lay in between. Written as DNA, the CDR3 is TGCGCCAGCAGCTTGGAAGGGGTGGATACGCAGTATTTT. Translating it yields CASSLEGVDTQYF.

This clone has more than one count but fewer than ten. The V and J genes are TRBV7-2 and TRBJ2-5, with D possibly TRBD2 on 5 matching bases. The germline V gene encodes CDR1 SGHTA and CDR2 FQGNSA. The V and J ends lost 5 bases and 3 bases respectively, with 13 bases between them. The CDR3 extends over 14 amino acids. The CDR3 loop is CASSISSAEETQYF. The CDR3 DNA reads TGTGCCAGCAGCATCTCTTCAGCGGAAGAGACCCAGTACTTC.

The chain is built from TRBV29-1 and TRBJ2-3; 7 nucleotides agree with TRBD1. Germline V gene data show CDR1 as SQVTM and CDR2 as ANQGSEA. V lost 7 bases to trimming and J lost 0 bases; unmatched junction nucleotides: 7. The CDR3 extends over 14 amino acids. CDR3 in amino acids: CSGYGTESTDTQYF. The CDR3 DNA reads TGCAGCGGATACGGGACAGAAAGCACAGATACGCAGTATTTT.

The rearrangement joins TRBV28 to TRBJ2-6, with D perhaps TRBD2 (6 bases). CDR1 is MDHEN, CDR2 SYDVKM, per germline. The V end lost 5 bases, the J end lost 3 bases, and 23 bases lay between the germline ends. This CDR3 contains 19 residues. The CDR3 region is CASSVPFGGTGIGANVLTF. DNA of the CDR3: TGTGCCAGCAGTGTCCCGTTCGGGGGAACCGGTATTGGGGCCAACGTCCTGACTTTC.

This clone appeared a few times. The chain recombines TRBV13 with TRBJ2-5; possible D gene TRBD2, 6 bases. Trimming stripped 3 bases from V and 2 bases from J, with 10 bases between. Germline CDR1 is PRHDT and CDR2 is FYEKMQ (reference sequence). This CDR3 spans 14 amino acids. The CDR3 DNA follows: TGTGCCAGCAGCTTCGCGGGATGGCAAGAGACCCAGTACTTC. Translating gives CASSFAGWQETQYF.

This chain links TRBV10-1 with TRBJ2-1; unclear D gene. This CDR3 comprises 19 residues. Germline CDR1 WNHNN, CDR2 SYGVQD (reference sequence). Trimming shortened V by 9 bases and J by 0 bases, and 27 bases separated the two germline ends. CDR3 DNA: TGCGCCAGGGTAGTTAGGCGGCTGCGCCGCCTTAGCTCCTACAATGAGCAGTTCTTC. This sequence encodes CARVVRRLRRLSSYNEQFF.

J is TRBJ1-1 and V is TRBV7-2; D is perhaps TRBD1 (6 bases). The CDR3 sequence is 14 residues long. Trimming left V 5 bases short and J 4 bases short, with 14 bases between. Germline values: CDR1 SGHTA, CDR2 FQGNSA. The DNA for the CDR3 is TGTGCCAGCAGCCTTACAGGGACCTTCACTGAAGCTTTCTTT. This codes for CASSLTGTFTEAFF.

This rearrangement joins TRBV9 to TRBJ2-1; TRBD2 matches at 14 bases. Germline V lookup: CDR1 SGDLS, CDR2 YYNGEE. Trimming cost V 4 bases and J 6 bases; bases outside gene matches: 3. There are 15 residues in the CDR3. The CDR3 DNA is TGTGCCAGCAGCCGGACTAGCGGGAGGCCCAATGAGCAGTTCTTC. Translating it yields CASSRTSGRPNEQFF.

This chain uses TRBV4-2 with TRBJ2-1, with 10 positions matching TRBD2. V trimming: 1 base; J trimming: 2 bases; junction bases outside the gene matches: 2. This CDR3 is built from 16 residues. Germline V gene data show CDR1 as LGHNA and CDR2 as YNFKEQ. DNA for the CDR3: TGTGCCAGCAGCCAAGCTAGCGGGAGTCCCTACAATGAGCAGTTCTTC. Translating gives CASSQASGSPYNEQFF.

CDR3: CATKREPTYNEQFF. For the CDR3, the DNA is TGTGCCACCAAGCGGGAACCGACCTACAATGAGCAGTTCTTC. The chain is built from TRBV7-2 and TRBJ2-1, with TRBD2 identical over 7 bases. Germline CDR1 reads SGHTA; CDR2 reads FQGNSA. V shed 10 bases and J 2 bases; nucleotides not matched to a gene: 8. This CDR3 has 14 amino acids. Full variable domain (remainder filled in from reference TRBV7-2 and TRBJ2-1): GAGVSQSPSNKVTEKGKDVELRCDPISGHTALYWYRQSLGQGLEFLIYFQGNSAPDKSGLPSDRFSAERTGGSVSTLTIQRTQQEDSAVYLCATKREPTYNEQFFGPGTRLTVL.

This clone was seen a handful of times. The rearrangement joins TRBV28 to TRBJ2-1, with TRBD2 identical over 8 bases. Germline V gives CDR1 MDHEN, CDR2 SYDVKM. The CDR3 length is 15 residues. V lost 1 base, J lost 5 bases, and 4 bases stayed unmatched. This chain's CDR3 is CASSLLGLGDNEQFF. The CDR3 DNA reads TGTGCCAGCAGTTTATTGGGACTAGGGGACAATGAGCAGTTCTTC.

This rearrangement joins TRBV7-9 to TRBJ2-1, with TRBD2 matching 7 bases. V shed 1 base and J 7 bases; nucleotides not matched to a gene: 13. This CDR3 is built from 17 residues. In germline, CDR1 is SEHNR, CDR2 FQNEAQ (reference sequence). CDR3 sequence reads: CASSLEARTRKPNEQFF. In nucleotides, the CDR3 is TGTGCCAGCAGCTTAGAAGCCCGGACTAGGAAGCCGAATGAGCAGTTCTTC.

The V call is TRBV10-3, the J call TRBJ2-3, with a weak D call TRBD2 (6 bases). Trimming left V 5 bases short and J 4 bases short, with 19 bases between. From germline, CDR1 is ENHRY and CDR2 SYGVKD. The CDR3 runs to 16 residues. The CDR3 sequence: CAISNMGGKRPDTQYF. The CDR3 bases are TGTGCCATCAGTAACATGGGCGGGAAGCGTCCAGATACGCAGTATTTT.

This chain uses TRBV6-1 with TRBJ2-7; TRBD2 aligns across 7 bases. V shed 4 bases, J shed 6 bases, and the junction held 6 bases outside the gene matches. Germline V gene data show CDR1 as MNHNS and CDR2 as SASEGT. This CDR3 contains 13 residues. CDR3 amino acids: CASSGSGAGEQYF. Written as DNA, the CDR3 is TGTGCCAGCAGTGGAAGCGGGGCGGGCGAGCAGTACTTC.

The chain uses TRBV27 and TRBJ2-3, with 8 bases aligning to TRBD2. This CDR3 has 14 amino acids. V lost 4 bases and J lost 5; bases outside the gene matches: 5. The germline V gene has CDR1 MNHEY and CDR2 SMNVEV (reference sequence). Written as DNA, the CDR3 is TGTGCCAGCAGTTACACTAGCGGAATAGATACGCAGTATTTT. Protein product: CASSYTSGIDTQYF.

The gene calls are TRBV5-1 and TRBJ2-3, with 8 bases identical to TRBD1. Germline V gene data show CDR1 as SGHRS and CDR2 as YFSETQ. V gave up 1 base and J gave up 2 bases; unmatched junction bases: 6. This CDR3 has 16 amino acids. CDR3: CASSLIGQGHTDTQYF. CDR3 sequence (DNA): TGCGCCAGCAGCTTGATTGGACAGGGCCACACAGATACGCAGTATTTT.

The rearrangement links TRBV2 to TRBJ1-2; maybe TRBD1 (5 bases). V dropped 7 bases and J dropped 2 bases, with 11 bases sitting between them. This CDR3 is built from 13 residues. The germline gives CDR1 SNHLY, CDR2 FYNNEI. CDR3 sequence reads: CASKNRGNYGYTF. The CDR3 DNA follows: TGTGCCAGCAAGAATAGGGGAAACTATGGCTACACCTTC.